The source of this TCR beta chain is a study of blood T cells in healthy people across ages. Study-level information: Per two T cells, about one barcoded beta molecule was captured through template switching.

Regarding this clonotype: Its antigen is not known.

Study-wide results and caveats: Researchers report that TCR beta diversity correlated strongly with naive T cell percentage. Expanded clonotype changes were possibly confounded by unknown donor CMV status.

The authors ran a second PCR of roughly 6 to 11 cycles using a sample-barcoded 5' primer and a J-beta primer mix. TCRdb redid the calling of the 5' RACE reads with MiXCR, one entry per CDR3 protein. Of hundreds of thousands of distinct CDR3 sequences listed, roughly 44% are singletons. The clonotype originates from a woman aged 60 to 75 in good health. The sequencing input was blood.

CDR3 DNA sequence: TGCAGCGTTGAACCAGGGGGCGGTGAGCAGTTCTTC. Encoded protein: CSVEPGGGEQFF. The V and J genes are TRBV29-1 and TRBJ2-1, with 8 nucleotides matching TRBD1. The ends lost 2 bases at V and 9 bases at J; junction bases unmatched: 3. CDR1 SQVTM and CDR2 ANQGSEA come from the germline V gene. The CDR3 runs to 12 residues.